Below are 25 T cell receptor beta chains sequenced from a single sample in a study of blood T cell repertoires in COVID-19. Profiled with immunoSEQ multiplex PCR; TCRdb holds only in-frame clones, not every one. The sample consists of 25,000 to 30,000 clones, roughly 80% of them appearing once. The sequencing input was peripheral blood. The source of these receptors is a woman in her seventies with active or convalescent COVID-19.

CDR3 region: CASSSTGFSETQYF. The CDR3 nucleotides are TGTGCCAGCAGTTCAACAGGGTTTTCAGAGACCCAGTACTTC. V gene TRBV2 combines with J gene TRBJ2-5; a weak D match, TRBD1 (6 bases). Germline assignment: CDR1 SNHLY and CDR2 FYNNEI. This CDR3 has 14 residues. Trimming stripped 5 bases from V and 4 bases from J, with 14 bases between.

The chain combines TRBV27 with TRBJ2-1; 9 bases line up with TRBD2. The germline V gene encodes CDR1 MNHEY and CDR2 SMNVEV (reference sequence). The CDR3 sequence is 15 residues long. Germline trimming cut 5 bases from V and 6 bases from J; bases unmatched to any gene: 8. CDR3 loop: CASSPGLAGVNEQFF. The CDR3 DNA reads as TGTGCCAGCAGTCCGGGGTTAGCGGGAGTCAATGAGCAGTTCTTC.

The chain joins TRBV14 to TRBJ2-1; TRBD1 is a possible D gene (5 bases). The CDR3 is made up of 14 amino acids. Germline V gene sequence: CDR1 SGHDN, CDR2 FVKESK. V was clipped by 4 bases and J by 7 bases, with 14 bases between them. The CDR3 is CASSPHLGANEQFF. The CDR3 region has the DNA TGTGCCAGCAGCCCCCACCTAGGGGCGAATGAGCAGTTCTTC.

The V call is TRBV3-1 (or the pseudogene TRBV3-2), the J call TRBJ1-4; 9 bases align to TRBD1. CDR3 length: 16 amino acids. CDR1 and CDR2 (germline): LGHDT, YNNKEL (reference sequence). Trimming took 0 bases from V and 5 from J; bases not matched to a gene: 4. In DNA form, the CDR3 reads TGTGCCAGCAGCCAAGATGGGGGACAGGGAAATGAAAAACTGTTTTTT. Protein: CASSQDGGQGNEKLFF.

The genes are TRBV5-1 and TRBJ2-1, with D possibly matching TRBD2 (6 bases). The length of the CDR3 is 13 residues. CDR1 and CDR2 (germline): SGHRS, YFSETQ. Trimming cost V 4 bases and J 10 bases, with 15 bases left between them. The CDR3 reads CASSQRTAGEQFF. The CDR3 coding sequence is TGCGCCAGCAGCCAGCGTACTGCGGGGGAGCAGTTCTTC.

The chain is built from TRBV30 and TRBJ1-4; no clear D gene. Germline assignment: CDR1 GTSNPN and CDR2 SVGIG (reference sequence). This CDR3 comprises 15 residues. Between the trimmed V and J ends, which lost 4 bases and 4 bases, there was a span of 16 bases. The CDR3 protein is CAWNPGRKGNEKLFF. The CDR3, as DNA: TGTGCCTGGAATCCCGGGAGGAAGGGTAATGAAAAACTGTTTTTT.

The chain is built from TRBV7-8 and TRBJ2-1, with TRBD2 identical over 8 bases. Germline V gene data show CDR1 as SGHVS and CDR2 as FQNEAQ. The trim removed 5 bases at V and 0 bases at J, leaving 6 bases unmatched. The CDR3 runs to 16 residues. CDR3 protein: CASSPSGGPSYNEQFF. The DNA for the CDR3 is TGTGCCAGCAGCCCAAGCGGGGGTCCCTCCTACAATGAGCAGTTCTTC.

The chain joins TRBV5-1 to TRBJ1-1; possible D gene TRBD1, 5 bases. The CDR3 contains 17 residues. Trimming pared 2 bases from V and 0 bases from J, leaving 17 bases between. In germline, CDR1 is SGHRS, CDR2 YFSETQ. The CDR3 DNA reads TGCGCCAGCAGCTTAGGCCGGGGGAGGTCAGTGAACACTGAAGCTTTCTTT. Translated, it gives CASSLGRGRSVNTEAFF.

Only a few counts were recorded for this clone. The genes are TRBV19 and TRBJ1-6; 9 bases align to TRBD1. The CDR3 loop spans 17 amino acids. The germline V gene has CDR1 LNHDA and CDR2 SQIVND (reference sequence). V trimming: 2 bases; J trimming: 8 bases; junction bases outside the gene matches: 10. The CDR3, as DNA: TGTGCCAGTAGTATATACCCGCCGGGACAGGGAGATTCACCCCTCCACTTT. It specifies CASSIYPPGQGDSPLHF.

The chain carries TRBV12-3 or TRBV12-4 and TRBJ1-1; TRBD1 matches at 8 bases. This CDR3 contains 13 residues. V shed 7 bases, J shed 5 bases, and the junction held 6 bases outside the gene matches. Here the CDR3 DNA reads TGTGCCAGCAACAGGGGGAGGGCGACTGAAGCTTTCTTT. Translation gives CASNRGRATEAFF.

The CDR3 region has the DNA TGTGCCACCCGGCCCCGGGCAGGGAACACAGATACGCAGTATTTT. Encoded protein: CATRPRAGNTDTQYF. This chain joins TRBV19 and TRBJ2-3; TRBD1 is a possible D gene (5 bases). Trimming took 10 bases from V and 2 from J, leaving 19 bases between them. This CDR3 spans 15 amino acids. Germline V gene lookup returns CDR1 LNHDA and CDR2 SQIVND (reference sequence). The full variable domain, in which reference TRBV19 and TRBJ2-3 provide the parts outside the CDR3, is DGGITQSPKYLFRKEGQNVTLSCEQNLNHDAMYWYRQDPGQGLRLIYYSQIVNDFQKGDIAEGYSVSREKKESFPLTVTSAQKNPTAFYLCATRPRAGNTDTQYFGPGTRLTVL.

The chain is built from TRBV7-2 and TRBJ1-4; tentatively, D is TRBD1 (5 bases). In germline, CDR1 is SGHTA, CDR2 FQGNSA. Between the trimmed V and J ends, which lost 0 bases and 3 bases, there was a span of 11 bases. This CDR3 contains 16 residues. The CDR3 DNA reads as TGTGCCAGCAGCTTAGCCCAGGGCGGGGCTAATGAAAAACTGTTTTTT. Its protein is CASSLAQGGANEKLFF. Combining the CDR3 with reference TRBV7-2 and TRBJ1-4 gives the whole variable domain GAGVSQSPSNKVTEKGKDVELRCDPISGHTALYWYRQSLGQGLEFLIYFQGNSAPDKSGLPSDRFSAERTGGSVSTLTIQRTQQEDSAVYLCASSLAQGGANEKLFFGSGTQLSVL.

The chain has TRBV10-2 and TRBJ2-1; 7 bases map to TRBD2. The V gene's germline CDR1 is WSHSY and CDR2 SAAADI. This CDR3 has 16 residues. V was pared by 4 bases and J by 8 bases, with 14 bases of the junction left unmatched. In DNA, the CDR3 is TGCGCCAGCAGTGGTACTAGCGCTCCCCGGTGGGATGAGCAGTTCTTC. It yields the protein CASSGTSAPRWDEQFF.

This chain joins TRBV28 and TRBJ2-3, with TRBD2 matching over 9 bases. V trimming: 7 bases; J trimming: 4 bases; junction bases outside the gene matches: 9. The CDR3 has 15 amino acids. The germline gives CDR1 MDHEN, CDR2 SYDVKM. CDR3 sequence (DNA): TGTGCCAGCACCCCTAGCGGGAAAGGTGCAGATACGCAGTATTTT. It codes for CASTPSGKGADTQYF.

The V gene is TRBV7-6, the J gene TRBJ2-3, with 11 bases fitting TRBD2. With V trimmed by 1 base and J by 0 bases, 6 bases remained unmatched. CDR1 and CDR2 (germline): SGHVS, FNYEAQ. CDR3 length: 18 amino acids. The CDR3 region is CASSLGASGGISTDTQYF. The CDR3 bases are TGTGCCAGCAGCTTAGGGGCTAGCGGGGGGATCAGCACAGATACGCAGTATTTT.

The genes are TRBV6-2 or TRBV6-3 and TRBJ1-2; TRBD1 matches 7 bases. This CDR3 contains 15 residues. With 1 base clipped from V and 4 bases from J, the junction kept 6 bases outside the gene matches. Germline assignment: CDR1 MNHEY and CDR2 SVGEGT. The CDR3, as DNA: TGTGCCAGCAGTTACTGGTCGGGACAGACCTATGGCTACACCTTC. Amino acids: CASSYWSGQTYGYTF.

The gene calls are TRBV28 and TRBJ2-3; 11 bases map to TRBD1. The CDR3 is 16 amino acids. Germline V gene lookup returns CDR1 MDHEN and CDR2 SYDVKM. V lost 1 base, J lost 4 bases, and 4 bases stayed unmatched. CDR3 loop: CASSLSGQGAADTQYF. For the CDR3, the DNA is TGTGCCAGCAGTTTATCCGGACAGGGGGCGGCAGATACGCAGTATTTT.

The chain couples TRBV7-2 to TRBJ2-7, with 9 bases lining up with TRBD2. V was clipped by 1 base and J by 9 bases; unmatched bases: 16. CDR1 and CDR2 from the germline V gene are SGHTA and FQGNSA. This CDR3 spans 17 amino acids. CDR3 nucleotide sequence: TGTGCCAGCAGCTTAGGCTTAGTTGGTAGCGGGAGCCACGGGCAGTACTTC. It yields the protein CASSLGLVGSGSHGQYF.

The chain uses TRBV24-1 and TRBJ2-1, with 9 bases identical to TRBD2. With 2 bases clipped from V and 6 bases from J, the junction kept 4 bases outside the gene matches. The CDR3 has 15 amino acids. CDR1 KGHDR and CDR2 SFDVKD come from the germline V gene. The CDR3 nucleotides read TGTGCCACCAGTGATTCGCGGGGGGGCCTCAATGAGCAGTTCTTC. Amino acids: CATSDSRGGLNEQFF.

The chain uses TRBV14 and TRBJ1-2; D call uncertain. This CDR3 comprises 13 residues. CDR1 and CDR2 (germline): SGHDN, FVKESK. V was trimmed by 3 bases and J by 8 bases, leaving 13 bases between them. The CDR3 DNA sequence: TGTGCCAGCAGCCAGGCAAGTCTTCAAGGCTACACCTTC. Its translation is CASSQASLQGYTF.

DNA for the CDR3: TGCAGCGTTGCAGGGACAGGGGACCCAAATCAGCCCCAGCATTTT. It encodes CSVAGTGDPNQPQHF. The V and J genes are TRBV29-1 and TRBJ1-5; TRBD1 matches at 10 bases. Germline-derived CDR1 and CDR2 are SQVTM and ANQGSEA. The CDR3 is 15 residues long. The V and J ends lost 4 bases and 4 bases, in that order; junction bases with no gene match: 7.

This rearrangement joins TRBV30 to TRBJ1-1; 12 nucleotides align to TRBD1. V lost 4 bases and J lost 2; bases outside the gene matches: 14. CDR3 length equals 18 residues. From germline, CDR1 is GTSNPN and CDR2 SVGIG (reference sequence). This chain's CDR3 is CAWTFSGTGGAGNTEAFF. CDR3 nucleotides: TGTGCCTGGACCTTTTCGGGGACAGGGGGCGCGGGTAACACTGAAGCTTTCTTT.

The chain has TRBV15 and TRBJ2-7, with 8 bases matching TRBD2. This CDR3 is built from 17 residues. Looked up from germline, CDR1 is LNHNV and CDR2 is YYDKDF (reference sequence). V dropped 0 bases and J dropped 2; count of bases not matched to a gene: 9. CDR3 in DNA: TGTGCCACCAGCAGAGAAACGCCCGGGAGGGTCACCTACGAGCAGTACTTC. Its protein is CATSRETPGRVTYEQYF.

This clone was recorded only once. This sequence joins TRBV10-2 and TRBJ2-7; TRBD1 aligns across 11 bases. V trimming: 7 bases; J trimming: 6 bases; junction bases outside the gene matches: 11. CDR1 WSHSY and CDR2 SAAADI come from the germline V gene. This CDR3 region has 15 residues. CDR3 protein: CASTLTGTGGSEQYF. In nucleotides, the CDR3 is TGCGCCAGCACGTTAACCGGGACAGGGGGTTCCGAGCAGTACTTC.

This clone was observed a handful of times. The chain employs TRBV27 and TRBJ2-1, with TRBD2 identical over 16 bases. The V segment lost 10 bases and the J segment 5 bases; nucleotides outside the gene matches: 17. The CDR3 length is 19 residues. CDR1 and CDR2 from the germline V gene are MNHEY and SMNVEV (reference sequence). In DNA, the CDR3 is TGTGCCAACCTCGTCCCGGGACTAGCGGGAGGGCCGACCCACAATGAGCAGTTCTTC. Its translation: CANLVPGLAGGPTHNEQFF.